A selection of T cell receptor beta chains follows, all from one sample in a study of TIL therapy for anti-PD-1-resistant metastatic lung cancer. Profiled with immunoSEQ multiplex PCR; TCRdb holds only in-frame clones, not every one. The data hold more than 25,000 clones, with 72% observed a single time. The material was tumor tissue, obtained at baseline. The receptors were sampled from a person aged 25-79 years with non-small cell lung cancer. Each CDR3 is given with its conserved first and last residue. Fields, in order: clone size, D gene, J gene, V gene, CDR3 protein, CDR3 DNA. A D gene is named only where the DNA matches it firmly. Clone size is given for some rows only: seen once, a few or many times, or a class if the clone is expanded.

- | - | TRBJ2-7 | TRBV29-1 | CSVANLRTNRQYF | TGCAGCGTTGCCAACCTTAGGACAAATCGCCAGTACTTC
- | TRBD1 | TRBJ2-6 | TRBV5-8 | CASSFDRVGTGANVLTF | TGTGCCAGCAGCTTCGACAGGGTCGGAACTGGGGCCAACGTCCTGACTTTC
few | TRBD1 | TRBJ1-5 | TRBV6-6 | CASSDATGSNQPQHF | TGTGCCAGCAGCGATGCGACAGGGAGCAATCAGCCCCAGCATTTT
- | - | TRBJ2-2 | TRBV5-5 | CASSFVPGAGASGELFF | TGTGCCAGCAGCTTTGTACCCGGGGCAGGGGCCTCCGGGGAGCTGTTTTTT
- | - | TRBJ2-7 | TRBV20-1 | CSASKGYEQYF | TGCAGTGCTAGTAAGGGCTACGAGCAGTACTTC
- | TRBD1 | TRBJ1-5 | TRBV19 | CASRPGQGEGNQPQHF | TGTGCCAGTAGGCCGGGACAGGGGGAGGGCAATCAGCCCCAGCATTTT
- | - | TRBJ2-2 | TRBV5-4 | CATEGAATNTGELFF | TGTGCCACCGAGGGAGCGGCTACGAACACCGGGGAGCTGTTTTTT
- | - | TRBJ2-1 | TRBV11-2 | CASSLDRAYEQFF | TGTGCCAGCAGCTTAGACAGGGCCTATGAGCAGTTCTTC
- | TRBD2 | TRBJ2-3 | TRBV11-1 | CASSLQRGGADTQYF | TGTGCCAGCAGCTTACAGCGGGGGGGGGCAGATACGCAGTATTTT
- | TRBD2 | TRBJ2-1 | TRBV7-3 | CASSSSNSGNEQFF | TGTGCCAGCAGCTCGTCGAATAGCGGGAATGAGCAGTTCTTC
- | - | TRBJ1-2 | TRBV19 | CASKSLYNAQGNYGYTF | TGTGCCAGTAAATCCCTATATAATGCACAGGGTAACTATGGCTACACCTTC
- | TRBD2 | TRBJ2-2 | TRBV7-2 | CASRAPAGGRNTGELFF | TGTGCCAGCAGGGCACCCGCGGGGGGCAGGAACACCGGGGAGCTGTTTTTT
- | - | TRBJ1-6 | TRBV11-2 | CASSWNEGNSPLHF | TGTGCCAGCAGCTGGAACGAGGGGAATTCACCCCTCCACTTT
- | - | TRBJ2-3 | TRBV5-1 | CASSFFGETDTQYF | TGCGCCAGCAGCTTTTTCGGGGAGACAGATACGCAGTATTTT
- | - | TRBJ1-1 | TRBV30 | CAWSALTDTEAFF | TGTGCCTGGAGTGCTTTGACGGACACTGAAGCTTTCTTT
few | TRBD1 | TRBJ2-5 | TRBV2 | CASSRDRAETQYF | TGTGCCAGCAGTCGGGACAGGGCTGAGACCCAGTACTTC
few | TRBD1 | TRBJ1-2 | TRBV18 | CASSRGQGVSYGYTF | TGTGCCAGCTCACGTGGACAGGGGGTTTCCTATGGCTACACCTTC
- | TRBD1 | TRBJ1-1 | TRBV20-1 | CSLGQETEAFF | TGCAGTTTGGGACAGGAAACTGAAGCTTTCTTT
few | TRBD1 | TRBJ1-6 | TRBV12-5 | CASGLQTGGYSPLHF | TGTGCTAGTGGCCTCCAGACAGGGGGCTATTCACCCCTCCACTTT
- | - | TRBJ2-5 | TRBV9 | CASSVQGEETQYF | TGTGCCAGCAGCGTACAGGGAGAAGAGACCCAGTACTTC
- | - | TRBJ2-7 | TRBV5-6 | CASRIRTALYEQYF | TGTGCCAGCAGGATTCGGACAGCATTATACGAGCAGTACTTC
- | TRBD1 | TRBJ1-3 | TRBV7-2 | CASSLENRGPSGNTIYF | TGTGCCAGCAGCTTAGAAAACAGGGGGCCGTCTGGAAACACCATATATTTT
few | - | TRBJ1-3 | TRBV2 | CASRGRLSSGNTIYF | TGTGCCAGCAGAGGACGGCTATCCTCTGGAAACACCATATATTTT
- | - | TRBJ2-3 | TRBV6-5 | CASSKLDTQYF | TGTGCCAGCTCTAAGCTTGATACGCAGTATTTT
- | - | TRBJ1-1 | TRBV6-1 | CASSEGNWGNTEAFF | TGTGCCAGCAGTGAGGGGAACTGGGGGAACACTGAAGCTTTCTTT
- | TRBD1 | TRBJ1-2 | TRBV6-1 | CASAPGGGRYTF | TGTGCCAGCGCACCAGGGGGAGGGCGCTACACCTTC
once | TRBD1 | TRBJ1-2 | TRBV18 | CASSPGLGQGKGYTF | TGTGCCAGCTCACCAGGTCTGGGACAGGGTAAAGGCTACACCTTC
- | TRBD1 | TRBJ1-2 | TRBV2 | CASRSDTLQGTDGYTF | TGTGCCAGCAGGTCGGATACCTTACAGGGGACGGATGGCTACACCTTC
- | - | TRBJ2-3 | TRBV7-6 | CASSPPSGTSTDTQYF | TGTGCCAGCAGTCCCCCTTCTGGGACTAGCACAGATACGCAGTATTTT
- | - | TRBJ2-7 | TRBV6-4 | CASSGLGDIHEQYF | TGTGCCAGCAGTGGCTTAGGGGATATCCACGAGCAGTACTTC
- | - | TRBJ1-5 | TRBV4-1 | CASSQQGDQPQHF | TGCGCCAGCAGCCAACAGGGTGATCAGCCCCAGCATTTT
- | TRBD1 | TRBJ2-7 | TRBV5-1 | CASSLGTGGYEQYF | TGCGCCAGCAGCTTGGGGACAGGGGGCTACGAGCAGTACTTC
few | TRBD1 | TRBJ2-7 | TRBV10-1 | CASSPGTVYEQYF | TGCGCCAGCAGTCCCGGGACAGTCTACGAGCAGTACTTC
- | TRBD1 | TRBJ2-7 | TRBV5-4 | CASSSMDRGTYEQYF | TGTGCCAGCAGCTCCATGGACAGGGGGACCTACGAGCAGTACTTC
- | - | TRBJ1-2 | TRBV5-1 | CASSVEERYGYTF | TGCGCCAGCAGTGTGGAGGAGCGCTATGGCTACACCTTC
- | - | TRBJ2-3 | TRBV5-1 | CASSRLGQEADTQYF | TGCGCCAGCAGCCGCCTCGGACAAGAGGCAGATACGCAGTATTTT